A selection of T cell receptor beta chains follows, all from one sample in a study of blood T cell repertoires in COVID-19. The repertoire was sequenced with immunoSEQ multiplex PCR; TCRdb's copy has only in-frame clones and lacks some. Counted here are about 290,000 clones, around nine tenths occurring once; the ten biggest clones make up roughly 5%. The sequenced material came from peripheral blood. Receptors were obtained from a man aged 35-49 years with acute or convalescent COVID-19. Each CDR3 is given with its conserved first and last residue. The D gene is left open where the match is weak. A row's size may be missing; if present it is once, few, many or a size class.

abundance,v_gene,j_gene,d_gene,CDR3aa,CDR3nt
.,TRBV10-3,TRBJ2-2,TRBD1,CAISATGGDTGELFF,TGTGCCATCAGTGCGACAGGGGGAGACACCGGGGAGCTGTTTTTT
.,TRBV5-8,TRBJ2-2,.,CASNSIGRAPTGELFF,TGTGCCAGCAACTCTATTGGCAGGGCGCCCACCGGGGAGCTGTTTTTT
.,TRBV11-1,TRBJ1-2,.,CASSQGAWRGYTF,TGTGCCAGCAGCCAAGGGGCTTGGCGCGGCTACACCTTC
.,TRBV5-1,TRBJ2-3,.,CASSLDQDTQYF,TGCGCCAGCAGCTTGGATCAAGATACGCAGTATTTT
.,TRBV2,TRBJ1-6,TRBD1,CASKDRVNSPLHF,TGTGCCAGCAAAGACAGGGTTAATTCACCCCTCCACTTT
once,TRBV24-1,TRBJ2-1,TRBD1,CATSDLGDRGKDEQFF,TGTGCCACCAGTGATTTAGGCGACAGGGGGAAAGATGAGCAGTTCTTC
.,TRBV6-6,TRBJ1-3,TRBD1,CASSYDPRGPRGTIYF,TGTGCCAGCAGTTACGACCCCAGGGGGCCCCGGGGCACCATATATTTT
.,TRBV7-6,TRBJ2-2,TRBD2,CASLAGGDTGELFF,TGTGCCAGCCTGGCGGGGGGAGACACCGGGGAGCTGTTTTTT
.,TRBV30,TRBJ1-5,TRBD1,CAWSSIFRTGSNQPQHF,TGTGCCTGGAGCTCAATTTTCCGGACAGGTAGCAATCAGCCCCAGCATTTT
.,TRBV4-2,TRBJ2-2,TRBD2,CASSRGLAGGLLTGELFF,TGTGCCAGCAGCCGAGGACTAGCGGGGGGACTTTTGACCGGGGAGCTGTTTTTT
.,TRBV9,TRBJ2-7,.,CASSVGVGDASYEQYF,TGTGCCAGCAGCGTAGGGGTGGGCGATGCCTCCTACGAGCAGTACTTC
once,TRBV7-8,TRBJ1-2,.,CASSLSRVLGGYTF,TGTGCCAGCAGCTTAAGCAGGGTTCTTGGAGGCTACACCTTC
.,TRBV5-1,TRBJ1-3,TRBD1,CASSLGQGGNTIYF,TGCGCCAGCAGCCTGGGACAGGGGGGAAACACCATATATTTT
.,TRBV12-3/TRBV12-4,TRBJ2-2,.,CASSRQSGELFF,TGTGCCAGCAGTAGACAGTCCGGGGAGCTGTTTTTT
.,TRBV15,TRBJ2-2,.,CATSILPRPISNTGELFF,TGTGCCACCAGCATACTGCCGAGGCCTATATCCAACACCGGGGAGCTGTTTTTT
.,TRBV14,TRBJ2-7,.,CASSQEGSARKVQYF,TGTGCCAGCAGCCAAGAAGGTAGCGCCCGCAAGGTGCAGTACTTC
.,TRBV27,TRBJ1-1,.,CASSTLRQMNTEAFF,TGTGCCAGCAGTACCCTCAGACAGATGAACACTGAAGCTTTCTTT
.,TRBV6-6,TRBJ2-1,TRBD1,CASSLDRQIAEQFF,TGTGCCAGCAGCCTGGACAGGCAAATAGCCGAGCAGTTCTTC
.,TRBV7-8,TRBJ2-2,.,CASRSWGANTGELFF,TGTGCCAGCAGATCCTGGGGGGCGAACACCGGGGAGCTGTTTTTT
.,TRBV24-1,TRBJ1-2,TRBD1,CATSDRDRGPVGYTF,TGTGCCACCAGTGATCGGGACAGGGGGCCGGTTGGCTACACCTTC
.,TRBV19,TRBJ2-3,.,CASSIGRGTDTQYF,TGTGCCAGTAGTATTGGCAGGGGCACAGATACGCAGTATTTT
.,TRBV7-3,TRBJ2-6,.,CASSLVSSGANVLTF,TGTGCCAGCAGCTTAGTCTCCTCTGGGGCCAACGTCCTGACTTTC